This T cell receptor (beta chain) comes out of a study of cytomegalovirus exposure and HLA in healthy donors. Study-wide results and limits: Generally TCR sequences proved uncommon, though certain public TCRs appeared in numerous donors. Later analysis suggested most CMV-associated TCR beta chains were HLA-restricted.

This clone occurred a few times. The target antigen is unknown. Primers for the PCR totalled 60 Vbeta and 13 Jbeta. Authors' processing steps: Around 9.9 million shared chains were among the roughly 78 million unique TCR beta chains that a later analysis counted. The assay was immunoSEQ multiplex PCR, and TCRdb's table has in-frame clones only and misses some. D and trimming were read from the DNA, whereas the V and J calls and clone size are those reported in that table. The sample holds about 120,000 clones, around 70% seen once. This CDR3 spans 16 amino acids. CDR1 is SGHRS, CDR2 YFSETQ, per germline. The V end was cut by 0 bases, the J end by 5 bases, with 14 bases between. The study sampled nominally healthy donors, though unrecorded immune exposures were likely.

Sequenced: PBMCs. This clonotype was sampled from a woman in her thirties or forties in good health and CMV-seronegative. This chain uses TRBV5-1 with TRBJ2-2; no reliable D call. This CDR3 reads CASSLAEAFRTGELFF. CDR3 bases: TGCGCCAGCAGCTTGGCCGAGGCCTTTCGAACCGGGGAGCTGTTTTTT.